These 15 T cell receptor beta chains were all obtained from the same sample, sequenced in a study of T cell responses to AZD1222 COVID-19 vaccine. Method: immunoSEQ multiplex PCR; TCRdb's copy keeps in-frame clones and lacks some. The table includes more than 85,000 clones, about 89% detected once. The sample was peripheral blood, taken on day 0 of AZD1222 vaccination. The origin of the receptors is an adult in good health.

The chain couples TRBV5-1 to TRBJ2-3; the D call may be TRBD1 or TRBD2 (5 bases each). The CDR3 has 14 amino acids. V lost 4 bases and J 5 bases, leaving 14 bases between the germline ends. Germline V CDR1 and CDR2: SGHRS, YFSETQ. The CDR3 DNA follows: TGCGCCAGCAGCCTGGACGGTGGGGGAGATACGCAGTATTTT. Residues: CASSLDGGGDTQYF.

This clone was seen more than once but under ten times. This chain connects TRBV20-1 to TRBJ1-6; the D is unclear. The germline V gene has CDR1 DFQATT and CDR2 SNEGSKA (reference sequence). V lost 3 bases, J lost 6 bases, and 9 bases lay in between. This CDR3 is built from 13 residues. CDR3 region: CSASDGPNSPLHF. CDR3 nucleotides: TGCAGTGCTAGTGACGGGCCTAATTCACCCCTCCACTTT.

This clone was picked up one time. The junction departs from germline at one end; a sequencing error may be responsible. The chain recombines TRBV24-1 with TRBJ1-5; 10 positions agree with TRBD1. This CDR3 spans 16 amino acids. CDR1 is KGHDR and CDR2 is SFDVKD in the germline V gene. CDR3 sequence (DNA): TGTGCCACCGGTGACAGGGGGCTAATTAACAATCAGCCCCAGCATTTT. This translates into CATGDRGLINNQPQHF.

This rearrangement joins TRBV5-8 to TRBJ1-3; 8 bases line up with TRBD1. CDR3 length equals 14 residues. Losses at the gene ends were 4 bases for V and 2 bases for J; bases not matched to a gene: 2. The germline gives CDR1 SGHTS, CDR2 YDEGEE. The CDR3 DNA reads TGTGCCAGCAGCATACAGGGGGCTGGAAACACCATATATTTT. The encoded protein is CASSIQGAGNTIYF.

The CDR3 DNA is TGTGCCAGCAGTTTACAGGGCCCGTGGACTGAAGCTTTCTTT. Translation: CASSLQGPWTEAFF. The V gene is TRBV27, the J gene TRBJ1-1; D possibly corresponds to TRBD1 (5 bases). Trimming cost V 2 bases and J 5 bases, with 12 bases left between them. Per germline, CDR1 MNHEY and CDR2 SMNVEV (reference sequence). This CDR3 has 14 residues.

The chain recombines TRBV18 with TRBJ1-2, with a possible D match to TRBD1 (5 bases). Trimming left V 3 bases short and J 4 bases short, with 12 bases between. The CDR3 runs 14 residues. Per germline, CDR1 KGHSH and CDR2 LQKENI. CDR3 DNA sequence: TGTGCCAGCTCACCCAGGGAGAGCAGCTATGGCTACACCTTC. Its protein is CASSPRESSYGYTF.

This clone was seen a single time. The rearrangement joins TRBV4-3 to TRBJ1-5; no firm D call. V dropped 0 bases and J dropped 2 bases, with 11 bases sitting between them. The CDR3 is 16 residues long. Germline loops: CDR1 LGHNA, CDR2 YSLEER. In DNA, the CDR3 is TGCGCCAGCAGCCAAGATCTAGCTGGACGCAATCAGCCCCAGCATTTT. Its translation: CASSQDLAGRNQPQHF.

The V and J genes are TRBV27 and TRBJ1-2; possibly TRBD1 for D (6 bases). The CDR3 consists of 17 residues. Trimming took 3 bases from V and 4 from J, leaving 21 bases between them. Germline CDR1 and CDR2: MNHEY and SMNVEV (reference sequence). CDR3 nucleotides: TGTGCCAGCAGTTTCAGACCGACGCAGGGGTGGGCCTATGGCTACACCTTC. It specifies CASSFRPTQGWAYGYTF.

This clone was counted between two and nine times. The chain recombines TRBV19 with TRBJ1-1, with D unclear. The germline V gene encodes CDR1 LNHDA and CDR2 SQIVND (reference sequence). V was trimmed by 7 bases and J by 7 bases, leaving 10 bases between them. This CDR3 region has 11 residues. The CDR3 region is CASTEGIEAFF. CDR3 in DNA: TGTGCCAGTACGGAGGGAATTGAAGCTTTCTTT.

The rearrangement uses TRBV19 and TRBJ1-2; the D gene is possibly TRBD1 (6 bases). This CDR3 is 14 amino acids long. The ends were cut back, 9 bases at V and 7 bases at J, with 21 bases in the middle. Germline assignment: CDR1 LNHDA and CDR2 SQIVND (reference sequence). In DNA form, the CDR3 reads TGTGCCAGCCGCCCTCAACAGGGCTGGCCTGGCTACACCTTC. It codes for CASRPQQGWPGYTF. The complete variable domain, with remaining parts taken from reference TRBV19 and TRBJ1-2, reads DGGITQSPKYLFRKEGQNVTLSCEQNLNHDAMYWYRQDPGQGLRLIYYSQIVNDFQKGDIAEGYSVSREKKESFPLTVTSAQKNPTAFYLCASRPQQGWPGYTFGSGTRLTVV.

V usage is TRBV4-2 and J usage is TRBJ1-2, with D possibly matching TRBD1 (6 bases). The V end was cut by 5 bases, the J end by 2 bases, with 9 bases between. The V gene's germline CDR1 is LGHNA and CDR2 YNFKEQ. This CDR3 contains 13 residues. The CDR3, as DNA: TGTGCCAGCAGCTCCGGACAGAACTATGGCTACACCTTC. Translation gives CASSSGQNYGYTF.

The rearrangement uses TRBV7-2 and TRBJ1-5; D is unresolved. The CDR3 loop spans 15 amino acids. CDR1 is SGHTA, CDR2 FQGNSA, per germline. The V gene lost 3 bases and the J gene lost 2 bases, with 11 bases spanning the gap. CDR3 nucleotide sequence: TGTGCCAGCAGCTTCTCTTCCGGGGGCAATCAGCCCCAGCATTTT. This gives the protein CASSFSSGGNQPQHF.

V gene TRBV6-6 combines with J gene TRBJ2-7, with a tentative D call TRBD2 (7 bases). The V end was cut by 4 bases, the J end by 4 bases, with 17 bases between. Germline values: CDR1 MNHNY, CDR2 SVGAGI (reference sequence). The CDR3 is 15 amino acids. The CDR3 reads CASSSKGGGVYEQYF. The CDR3 DNA reads TGTGCCAGCAGTTCTAAGGGAGGGGGAGTTTACGAGCAGTACTTC.

The V call is TRBV18, the J call TRBJ1-4, with TRBD1 matching 8 bases. This CDR3 is 16 amino acids long. Germline V gene lookup returns CDR1 KGHSH and CDR2 LQKENI. Trimming took 4 bases from V and 2 from J; bases not matched to a gene: 6. The chain's CDR3 is CASSLGQATTNEKLFF. The CDR3 DNA reads as TGTGCCAGCTCACTGGGACAGGCAACGACTAATGAAAAACTGTTTTTT.

This clone was seen only a few times. The CDR3 DNA is TGTGCCAGTAGTATAGCCAGGGGGCCGACCTCACCCCTCCACTTT. Protein: CASSIARGPTSPLHF. The chain is built from TRBV19 and TRBJ1-6; TRBD1 matches at 8 bases. After removal of 1 base from V and 10 bases from J, the junction contained 6 bases not matched to a gene. CDR1 is LNHDA, CDR2 SQIVND, per germline (reference sequence). The CDR3 extends over 15 amino acids.